These 27 T cell receptor beta chains came from one sample sequenced in a study of shared clonotypes between healthy human individuals. TCRdb keeps only in-frame clones here, not all; method: immunoSEQ multiplex PCR. There are about 2.4 million clones in the sample; roughly nine tenths occur only once, and under 0.15% lies in the top ten. The specimen was naive CD4+ T cells sorted from blood. Subset given: CD45RA+ positively selected. The receptors were sampled from a man aged 18 to 35 in good health.

The chain carries TRBV7-2 and TRBJ2-5; TRBD1 aligns across 9 bases. This CDR3 has 16 amino acids. CDR1 and CDR2 (germline): SGHTA, FQGNSA. Unmatched junction bases numbered 8, after V lost 5 bases and J lost 1 base. The CDR3: CASSPRVTGGQETQYF. DNA of the CDR3: TGTGCCAGCAGCCCCAGGGTGACAGGGGGCCAAGAGACCCAGTACTTC.

This chain links TRBV30 with TRBJ1-5; 7 positions match TRBD1. The CDR3 runs 14 residues. Looked up from germline, CDR1 is GTSNPN and CDR2 is SVGIG (reference sequence). V lost 2 bases to trimming and J lost 0 bases; unmatched junction nucleotides: 1. The CDR3 DNA reads TGTGCCTGGAGTACAGGGGATAGCAATCAGCCCCAGCATTTT. Amino acid sequence: CAWSTGDSNQPQHF.

This sequence joins TRBV5-6 and TRBJ1-5; D remains unclear. This CDR3 comprises 13 residues. Germline loops: CDR1 SGHDT, CDR2 YYEEEE. Trimming pared 4 bases from V and 7 bases from J, leaving 12 bases between. DNA for the CDR3: TGTGCCAGCAGCCCTAATAGGGCACAGCCCCAGCATTTT. Residues: CASSPNRAQPQHF.

The rearrangement uses TRBV27 and TRBJ2-1, with D tentatively TRBD1 (6 bases). V was shortened by 8 bases and J by 3 bases, with 14 bases between the two germline ends. The germline V gene has CDR1 MNHEY and CDR2 SMNVEV (reference sequence). This CDR3 has 14 residues. As DNA, the CDR3 is TGTGCCAGCGGTACAGGGCTCGGCTACAATGAGCAGTTCTTC. Its translation is CASGTGLGYNEQFF.

The chain joins TRBV5-1 to TRBJ2-5; D might be TRBD2 (7 bases). CDR1 SGHRS and CDR2 YFSETQ come from the germline V gene. CDR3 length equals 14 residues. V lost 4 bases to trimming and J lost 5 bases, with 15 bases between them. The DNA of the CDR3 is TGCGCCAGCAGCCGGGCGGGGGCCTATGAGACCCAGTACTTC. Encoded protein: CASSRAGAYETQYF.

J is TRBJ1-1 and V is TRBV27; 8 bases agree with TRBD1. The trim removed 4 bases at V and 11 bases at J, leaving 6 bases unmatched. The CDR3 extends over 12 amino acids. Germline values: CDR1 MNHEY, CDR2 SMNVEV (reference sequence). In DNA form, the CDR3 reads TGTGCCAGCAGTTCCCAGGGGGCGCGGGCTTTCTTT. It is translated as CASSSQGARAFF.

This clone was counted only a few times. J is TRBJ1-1 and V is TRBV2; the D is unclear. The germline gives CDR1 SNHLY, CDR2 FYNNEI. CDR3 size: 10 residues. V was trimmed by 8 bases and J by 4 bases, leaving 5 bases between them. CDR3 nucleotide sequence: TGTGCCAGCGGGAGCACTGAAGCTTTCTTT. As protein: CASGSTEAFF.

This chain links TRBV15 with TRBJ2-3; 8 nucleotides align to TRBD1. CDR3 length: 15 residues. CDR1 and CDR2 from the germline V gene are LNHNV and YYDKDF (reference sequence). Trimming cost V 2 bases and J 2 bases; bases outside gene matches: 3. The CDR3 bases are TGTGCCACCAGCAGACAGGGGGCGGACACAGATACGCAGTATTTT. Amino acids: CATSRQGADTDTQYF.

The chain is built from TRBV6-1 and TRBJ2-7; TRBD2 might be the D (7 bases). This CDR3 is 15 amino acids long. Germline V gene data show CDR1 as MNHNS and CDR2 as SASEGT. Deletions cut 10 bases from V and 0 bases from J, with 19 bases between. CDR3 protein: CATKGGATSSYEQYF. DNA of the CDR3: TGTGCCACCAAGGGGGGGGCCACGAGCTCCTACGAGCAGTACTTC.

The chain combines TRBV5-4 with TRBJ1-2; TRBD1 is a possible D gene (5 bases). V was shortened by 3 bases and J by 6 bases, with 12 bases between the two germline ends. This CDR3 is 13 amino acids long. Germline-derived CDR1 and CDR2 are SGHNT and YYREEE (reference sequence). Here the CDR3 reads CASSSGTGNGYTF. Here the CDR3 DNA reads TGTGCCAGCAGCTCCGGGACGGGAAATGGCTACACCTTC.

The genes are TRBV11-2 and TRBJ1-1, with D unresolved. The V gene's germline CDR1 is SGHAT and CDR2 FQNNGV. This CDR3 comprises 13 residues. V gave up 0 bases and J gave up 3 bases, with 5 bases separating them. The CDR3 nucleotides are TGTGCCAGCAGCTTAGATTTGGACACTGAAGCTTTCTTT. Protein: CASSLDLDTEAFF.

The CDR3 bases are TGTGCCAGCAGCACATCCGGGACGCTTCAGCCCCAGCATTTT. Residues: CASSTSGTLQPQHF. The rearrangement links TRBV11-2 to TRBJ1-5, with TRBD1 as a possible D gene (5 bases). Germline loops: CDR1 SGHAT, CDR2 FQNNGV. This CDR3 region has 14 residues. V lost 5 bases, J lost 6 bases, and 14 bases lay in between.

This clone turned up a few times. This specimen includes other DNA sequences encoding the same CDR3. V and J are TRBV30 and TRBJ1-1, with unresolved D. Per germline, CDR1 GTSNPN and CDR2 SVGIG (reference sequence). Deletions cut 2 bases from V and 4 bases from J, with 5 bases between. CDR3 length: 11 amino acids. The CDR3: CAWSSITEAFF. For the CDR3, the DNA is TGTGCCTGGAGTAGCATCACTGAAGCTTTCTTT.

A few counts support this clone. The chain recombines TRBV7-2 with TRBJ1-1; TRBD1 might be the D (5 bases). The V and J ends lost 1 base and 10 bases respectively, with 10 bases between them. Germline V gives CDR1 SGHTA, CDR2 FQGNSA. The CDR3 has 12 residues. CDR3 sequence: CASSLVGTGAFF. The CDR3 DNA sequence: TGTGCCAGCAGCTTAGTCGGGACGGGAGCTTTCTTT.

This chain uses TRBV11-2 with TRBJ1-4; unclear D gene. Germline V CDR1 and CDR2: SGHAT, FQNNGV. This CDR3 spans 15 amino acids. Trimming cost V 6 bases and J 8 bases, with 19 bases left between them. CDR3 DNA: TGTGCCAGCAGTCCACGTAATTGGATCCGGGAAAAACTGTTTTTT. This codes for CASSPRNWIREKLFF. The full variable domain, with the rest looked up from reference TRBV11-2 and TRBJ1-4, is EAGVAQSPRYKIIEKRQSVAFWCNPISGHATLYWYQQILGQGPKLLIQFQNNGVVDDSQLPKDRFSAERLKGVDSTLKIQPAKLEDSAVYLCASSPRNWIREKLFFGSGTQLSVL.

The chain has TRBV5-6 and TRBJ2-7, with 9 bases lining up with TRBD2. CDR1 and CDR2 (germline): SGHDT, YYEEEE. With V trimmed by 5 bases and J by 0 bases, 6 bases remained unmatched. This CDR3 has 15 residues. The CDR3 sequence: CASSFSGGLSYEQYF. DNA of the CDR3: TGTGCCAGCAGTTTTAGCGGGGGCCTCTCCTACGAGCAGTACTTC. Together with reference TRBV5-6 and TRBJ2-7, the CDR3 gives the full variable domain: DAGVTQSPTHLIKTRGQQVTLRCSPKSGHDTVSWYQQALGQGPQFIFQYYEEEERQRGNFPDRFSGHQFPNYSSELNVNALLLGDSALYLCASSFSGGLSYEQYFGPGTRLTVT.

This clone showed up just a few times. V is TRBV13 and J is TRBJ2-3; TRBD2 aligns across 15 bases. The germline V gene has CDR1 PRHDT and CDR2 FYEKMQ (reference sequence). The CDR3 has 17 amino acids. V shed 6 bases and J 3 bases; nucleotides not matched to a gene: 7. The CDR3 DNA follows: TGTGCCAGCAGTCTGAGCGGACTAGCGGGAGGGACAGATACGCAGTATTTT. Translation gives CASSLSGLAGGTDTQYF.

This chain uses TRBV7-9 with TRBJ2-3; either TRBD1 or TRBD2 may fit D (5 bases each). CDR1 and CDR2 from the germline V gene are SEHNR and FQNEAQ (reference sequence). CDR3 size: 16 residues. Trimming took off 6 bases at V and 0 bases at J, with 16 bases between the two ends. The CDR3 DNA follows: TGTGCCAGCAGAGCTGCAGGGCTAGCCAGCACAGATACGCAGTATTTT. Translating it yields CASRAAGLASTDTQYF.

The chain couples TRBV19 to TRBJ2-5; D may be TRBD2 (6 bases). V was clipped by 4 bases and J by 3 bases, with 9 bases between them. Germline V gives CDR1 LNHDA, CDR2 SQIVND (reference sequence). The CDR3 runs 13 residues. The CDR3 spells CASSKPGEETQYF. The CDR3 nucleotides read TGTGCCAGTAGTAAGCCGGGGGAAGAGACCCAGTACTTC. The full variable domain, in which reference TRBV19 and TRBJ2-5 provide the parts outside the CDR3, is DGGITQSPKYLFRKEGQNVTLSCEQNLNHDAMYWYRQDPGQGLRLIYYSQIVNDFQKGDIAEGYSVSREKKESFPLTVTSAQKNPTAFYLCASSKPGEETQYFGPGTRLLVL.

The chain is built from TRBV7-2 and TRBJ1-6; 8 nucleotides align to TRBD1. Unmatched junction bases numbered 7, after V lost 5 bases and J lost 10 bases. The CDR3 has 14 residues. In germline, CDR1 is SGHTA, CDR2 FQGNSA. The CDR3 region has the DNA TGTGCCAGCAGCCCTGGACAGGGTGGCTCACCCCTCCACTTT. Its protein is CASSPGQGGSPLHF.

J is TRBJ2-7 and V is TRBV18; TRBD1 is a possible D gene (5 bases). The germline V gene has CDR1 KGHSH and CDR2 LQKENI. The CDR3 extends over 13 amino acids. V shed 5 bases and J shed 3 bases, with 11 bases lying between them. CDR3: CASSNGQVYEQYF. In nucleotides, the CDR3 is TGTGCCAGCTCAAACGGACAAGTCTACGAGCAGTACTTC.

The rearrangement uses TRBV7-8 and TRBJ2-6; TRBD2 aligns across 7 bases. Germline V CDR1 and CDR2: SGHVS, FQNEAQ. This CDR3 is built from 15 residues. V trimming: 6 bases; J trimming: 2 bases; junction bases outside the gene matches: 4. CDR3 in amino acids: CASRSREAGANVLTF. The CDR3 DNA is TGTGCCAGCAGATCCCGGGAGGCTGGGGCCAACGTCCTGACTTTC.

The chain has TRBV2 and TRBJ1-6; no definite D call. Germline loops: CDR1 SNHLY, CDR2 FYNNEI. The V gene lost 8 bases and the J gene lost 1 base, with 6 bases spanning the gap. This CDR3 comprises 13 residues. The CDR3 region has the DNA TGTGCCAGCGGTCAGTCCTATAATTCACCCCTCCACTTT. Protein: CASGQSYNSPLHF.

This clone was counted a single time. The chain has TRBV5-1 and TRBJ1-6, with D perhaps TRBD1 (6 bases). This CDR3 spans 16 amino acids. Germline loops: CDR1 SGHRS, CDR2 YFSETQ. V lost 4 bases and J lost 0, with 11 bases in between. CDR3 loop: CASSIGGTSYNSPLHF. CDR3 nucleotides: TGCGCCAGCAGCATCGGGGGCACCTCCTATAATTCACCCCTCCACTTT.

The chain links TRBV28 to TRBJ1-6; no reliable D call. CDR3 length: 14 amino acids. The V end was cut by 2 bases, the J end by 4 bases, with 6 bases between. In germline, CDR1 is MDHEN, CDR2 SYDVKM. The CDR3, as DNA: TGTGCCAGCAGTTTACTAAGGTATAATTCACCCCTCCACTTT. The encoded protein is CASSLLRYNSPLHF. Drawing the rest from reference TRBV28 and TRBJ1-6, the complete variable domain is DVKVTQSSRYLVKRTGEKVFLECVQDMDHENMFWYRQDPGLGLRLIYFSYDVKMKEKGDIPEGYSVSREKKERFSLILESASTNQTSMYLCASSLLRYNSPLHFGNGTRLTVT.

J is TRBJ2-1 and V is TRBV6-1; TRBD2 might be the D (5 bases). The CDR3 runs 15 residues. CDR1 and CDR2 (germline): MNHNS, SASEGT. Trimming pared 6 bases from V and 5 bases from J, leaving 17 bases between. CDR3 loop: CASSPRGHIHNEQFF. The CDR3 DNA is TGTGCCAGCAGCCCGAGAGGGCATATACACAATGAGCAGTTCTTC.

As concerns this clone: Other nucleotide sequences in the sample specify the same CDR3. V is TRBV9 and J is TRBJ2-7; 8 bases agree with TRBD1. Losses at the gene ends were 0 bases for V and 4 bases for J; bases not matched to a gene: 6. The CDR3 runs to 15 residues. The V gene's germline CDR1 is SGDLS and CDR2 YYNGEE. CDR3 in DNA: TGTGCCAGCAGCGTAGAAGGGCAGGGGGCGTACGAGCAGTACTTC. Protein: CASSVEGQGAYEQYF.